The 26 T cell receptor beta chains given below trace back to one sample, sequenced in a study of identical twins. Each CDR3 protein is one row after TCRdb ran MiXCR on the 5' RACE reads. The sample yields under 300,000 distinct CDR3 sequences, 6.5% seen once. These data were likewise used in another study, on T cells expressing NK-cell markers.

Input material: CD8+ T cells sorted from blood. The receptor source for this set is a woman aged 18 to 35 in good health.

The chain combines TRBV27 with TRBJ1-1, with a tentative D call TRBD1 (5 bases). Germline CDR1 MNHEY, CDR2 SMNVEV (reference sequence). Deletions cut 3 bases from V and 6 bases from J, with 11 bases between. The CDR3 has 13 residues. The CDR3 loop reads CASSLGGVAEAFF. The DNA of the CDR3 is TGTGCCAGCAGTTTGGGAGGGGTAGCTGAAGCTTTCTTT.

The J gene is TRBJ2-5, the V gene TRBV6-1; the match to TRBD2 covers 12 bases. This CDR3 spans 16 amino acids. Germline lookup yields CDR1 MNHNS and CDR2 SASEGT. Losses at the gene ends were 6 bases for V and 2 bases for J; bases not matched to a gene: 7. CDR3 sequence: CASRRTSGGFQETQYF. DNA of the CDR3: TGTGCCAGCAGACGCACTAGCGGGGGGTTTCAAGAGACCCAGTACTTC.

This clonotype appeared a few times. The V and J genes are TRBV9 and TRBJ2-7, with TRBD2 identical over 7 bases. CDR3 size: 13 residues. The V gene's germline CDR1 is SGDLS and CDR2 YYNGEE. Trimming removed 4 bases from V and 7 bases from J; junction bases left unmatched: 8. In nucleotides, the CDR3 is TGTGCCAGCAGCCCGGGGGAGGGGTGGGAGCAGTACTTC. Residues: CASSPGEGWEQYF.

The rearrangement links TRBV20-1 to TRBJ2-3; 8 bases match TRBD2. The length of the CDR3 is 13 residues. V shed 5 bases, J shed 3 bases, and the junction held 4 bases outside the gene matches. Germline CDR1 DFQATT, CDR2 SNEGSKA (reference sequence). CDR3 protein: CSAHSGGTDTQYF. CDR3 coding DNA: TGCAGTGCTCATTCGGGAGGGACAGATACGCAGTATTTT.

This clonotype was recorded only once. The chain carries TRBV11-1 and TRBJ2-5; no reliable D call. Germline CDR1 is SGHAT and CDR2 is FQDESV (reference sequence). CDR3 length equals 14 residues. V was clipped by 5 bases and J by 2 bases, with 12 bases between them. CDR3 region: CASSAKFAQETQYF. CDR3 coding DNA: TGTGCCAGCAGCGCCAAATTCGCTCAAGAGACCCAGTACTTC. Supplemented by reference TRBV11-1 and TRBJ2-5, the full variable domain reads EAEVAQSPRYKITEKSQAVAFWCDPISGHATLYWYRQILGQGPELLVQFQDESVVDDSQLPKDRFSAERLKGVDSTLKIQPAELGDSAMYLCASSAKFAQETQYFGPGTRLLVL.

This clonotype was seen only a few times. This chain uses TRBV6-1 with TRBJ1-5; D might be TRBD1 (5 bases). This CDR3 spans 14 amino acids. Germline CDR1 is MNHNS and CDR2 is SASEGT. V was pared by 1 base and J by 4 bases, with 8 bases between. The CDR3, as DNA: TGTGCCAGCAGTGAAGGAGGGGAGAATCAGCCCCAGCATTTT. This gives the protein CASSEGGENQPQHF.

This clonotype was detected ten times or more. The V call is TRBV5-6, the J call TRBJ1-6, with TRBD1 matching over 7 bases. There are 15 residues in the CDR3. Germline V gene sequence: CDR1 SGHDT, CDR2 YYEEEE. V was clipped by 0 bases and J by 7 bases; unmatched bases: 4. DNA of the CDR3: TGTGCCAGCAGCTTGGGTTCAGGGGGGAATTCACCCCTCCACTTT. It encodes CASSLGSGGNSPLHF.

This clonotype was seen many times. The junction and the germline gene differ at one end; a read error may be behind it. The chain joins TRBV20-1 to TRBJ1-2; 9 nucleotides line up with TRBD1. From germline, CDR1 is DFQATT and CDR2 SNEGSKA (reference sequence). The CDR3 consists of 13 residues. DNA for the CDR3: TGCAGTGCAAGAGCGGGACAGGGCCATGGCTACACCTTC. It codes for CSARAGQGHGYTF.

The chain employs TRBV5-1 and TRBJ1-1, with no clear D. The CDR3 has 15 amino acids. Germline assignment: CDR1 SGHRS and CDR2 YFSETQ. Trimming pared 0 bases from V and 0 bases from J, leaving 9 bases between. As DNA, the CDR3 is TGCGCCAGCAGCTTGGTCTTGGGAATGAACACTGAAGCTTTCTTT. It is translated as CASSLVLGMNTEAFF. The whole variable domain, remainder taken from reference TRBV5-1 and TRBJ1-1, is KAGVTQTPRYLIKTRGQQVTLSCSPISGHRSVSWYQQTPGQGLQFLFEYFSETQRNKGNFPGRFSGRQFSNSRSEMNVSTLELGDSALYLCASSLVLGMNTEAFFGQGTRLTVV.

The rearrangement links TRBV6-2 or TRBV6-3 to TRBJ1-5, with unresolved D. There are 13 residues in the CDR3. With 2 bases removed from V and 5 bases from J, the gap between germline ends came to 7 bases. Per germline, CDR1 MNHEY and CDR2 SVGEGT. CDR3 region: CASSYTSYQPQHF. The CDR3 coding sequence is TGTGCCAGCAGTTACACCAGCTATCAGCCCCAGCATTTT.

Points on this clonotype: This sequence may be a read error, since a much larger clone differs from it by one base. The chain employs TRBV11-2 and TRBJ2-1, with 9 bases lining up with TRBD1. Germline CDR1 reads SGHAT; CDR2 reads FQNNGV. The CDR3 has 15 amino acids. CDR3 DNA: TGTGCCAGCAGCTTGGGACAGGGTCCCTACAATGAGCAGCTCTTC. This codes for CASSLGQGPYNEQLF.

The chain is built from TRBV6-5 and TRBJ1-3, with D tentatively TRBD1 (6 bases). Trimming cost V 6 bases and J 2 bases, with 20 bases left between them. CDR1 and CDR2 (germline): MNHEY, SVGAGI. The CDR3 spans 17 residues. As DNA, the CDR3 is TGTGCCAGCAGATTAGCTGAGGGGACAATTCCTGGAAACACCATATATTTT. Residues: CASRLAEGTIPGNTIYF.

This clonotype was seen a handful of times. The CDR3 DNA is TGTGCCAGCAGCCGCCACGACAGGGGGAGGGAAAAACTGTTTTTT. Its protein product is CASSRHDRGREKLFF. The chain couples TRBV16 to TRBJ1-4, with 9 bases identical to TRBD1. V trimming: 4 bases; J trimming: 8 bases; junction bases outside the gene matches: 8. Germline V gene data show CDR1 as KGHSY and CDR2 as FQNENV. The CDR3 has 15 residues. The full variable domain, rest sourced from reference TRBV16 and TRBJ1-4, is GEEVAQTPKHLVRGEGQKAKLYCAPIKGHSYVFWYQQVLKNEFKFLISFQNENVFDETGMPKERFSAKCLPNSPCSLEIQATKLEDSAVYFCASSRHDRGREKLFFGSGTQLSVL.

The chain has TRBV2 and TRBJ2-7; 8 bases map to TRBD2. Germline assignment: CDR1 SNHLY and CDR2 FYNNEI. J gave up 3 bases and V 4 bases, and 11 bases lay outside the gene matches. The CDR3 length is 16 residues. The CDR3 spells CASSGTLADIRYEQYF. The CDR3 DNA reads TGTGCCAGCAGTGGAACACTAGCGGATATTCGCTACGAGCAGTACTTC.

This rearrangement joins TRBV6-1 to TRBJ2-1; D is perhaps TRBD1 (6 bases). The length of the CDR3 is 17 residues. V lost 6 bases, J lost 5 bases, and 23 bases lay in between. CDR1 MNHNS and CDR2 SASEGT come from the germline V gene. CDR3 sequence reads: CASRKRGTGWLNNEQFF. CDR3 in DNA: TGTGCCAGCAGAAAGAGGGGGACGGGGTGGCTTAACAATGAGCAGTTCTTC.

This chain links TRBV12-3 or TRBV12-4 with TRBJ1-5; D remains ambiguous. The CDR3 has 13 amino acids. Trimming left V 7 bases short and J 8 bases short, with 15 bases between. DNA for the CDR3: TGTGCCAGCACCATTCGAGGGAATGAGCCCCAGCATTTT. Amino acid sequence: CASTIRGNEPQHF.

At least ten counts were recorded for this clonotype. V usage is TRBV7-3 and J usage is TRBJ2-1; possibly TRBD1 or TRBD2 for D (5 bases each). CDR3 size: 17 residues. Trimming removed 1 base from V and 0 bases from J, with 13 bases in between. CDR1 and CDR2 (germline): SGHTA, FQGTGA. CDR3 amino acids: CASSLSGASYSYNEQFF. The CDR3 nucleotides read TGTGCCAGCAGCTTAAGTGGGGCTAGCTACTCCTACAATGAGCAGTTCTTC.

This clonotype was picked up many times. The chain joins TRBV3-1 to TRBJ1-3, with no clear D. V was pared by 0 bases and J by 8 bases, with 11 bases between. The germline V gene encodes CDR1 LGHDT and CDR2 YNNKEL (reference sequence). The CDR3 consists of 14 residues. Here the CDR3 reads CASSQDNLRDTIYF. In DNA form, the CDR3 reads TGTGCCAGCAGCCAAGATAACCTTCGGGACACCATATATTTT. The full variable domain, in which reference TRBV3-1 and TRBJ1-3 provide the parts outside the CDR3, is DTAVSQTPKYLVTQMGNDKSIKCEQNLGHDTMYWYKQDSKKFLKIMFSYNNKELIINETVPNRFSPKSPDKAHLNLHINSLELGDSAVYFCASSQDNLRDTIYFGEGSWLTVV.

V usage is TRBV6-1 and J usage is TRBJ2-7, with 8 bases lining up with TRBD1. Trimming at V came to 1 base and at J to 0 bases, leaving 5 bases not matched to a gene. The CDR3 is 16 residues long. The germline V gene has CDR1 MNHNS and CDR2 SASEGT. The DNA for the CDR3 is TGTGCCAGCAGTGAAGGAAGGGGGACAGGCTCCTACGAGCAGTACTTC. Translating gives CASSEGRGTGSYEQYF.

The rearrangement uses TRBV19 and TRBJ2-1, with 12 bases aligning to TRBD2. Germline trimming cut 6 bases from V and 8 bases from J; bases unmatched to any gene: 5. The germline V gene encodes CDR1 LNHDA and CDR2 SQIVND (reference sequence). This CDR3 has 14 amino acids. CDR3 in DNA: TGTGCCAGTAGGCTAGCGGGGGGGCTGGATGAGCAGTTCTTC. The encoded protein is CASRLAGGLDEQFF.

In this sample, this clonotype turned up a few times. The chain links TRBV6-1 to TRBJ1-4; D is unclear. V lost 11 bases, J lost 4 bases, and 8 bases lay in between. Germline assignment: CDR1 MNHNS and CDR2 SASEGT. The CDR3 runs to 11 residues. CDR3 region: CAVRFNEKLFF. The CDR3 coding sequence is TGTGCCGTCAGATTTAATGAAAAACTGTTTTTT.

J is TRBJ1-3 and V is TRBV12-3 or TRBV12-4; D unclear. Trimming cost V 10 bases and J 1 base, with 11 bases left between them. This CDR3 is 13 amino acids long. CDR3 DNA sequence: TGTGCCACCGACGCTACTTCTGGAAACACCATATATTTT. Encoded protein: CATDATSGNTIYF.

This clonotype was detected ten times or more. As DNA, the CDR3 is TGTGCCAGCAGCTACGGAGGGGGCGGCTCTGGAAACACCATATATTTT. As protein: CASSYGGGGSGNTIYF. The chain is built from TRBV7-2 and TRBJ1-3; the match to TRBD1 covers 7 bases. With 4 bases clipped from V and 0 bases from J, the junction kept 6 bases outside the gene matches. The CDR3 loop spans 16 amino acids. Germline values: CDR1 SGHTA, CDR2 FQGNSA.

The table lists this clonotype with many counts. The chain links TRBV27 to TRBJ1-1; D unclear. The length of the CDR3 is 14 residues. Deletions cut 5 bases from V and 4 bases from J, with 14 bases between. In germline, CDR1 is MNHEY, CDR2 SMNVEV (reference sequence). CDR3 protein: CASSPTPRSTEAFF. For the CDR3, the DNA is TGTGCCAGCAGTCCCACCCCAAGAAGCACTGAAGCTTTCTTT.

This clonotype is a singleton in its sample. One end of the junction varies from germline; a read error may be responsible. The chain is built from TRBV3-1 and TRBJ2-1, with D perhaps TRBD2 (5 bases). CDR3 length: 17 amino acids. Per the germline V gene, CDR1 is LGHDT and CDR2 is YNNKEL (reference sequence). The DNA of the CDR3 is TGTGCCTGCAGCAAGGAGGTAGCGTGGAGGCCTGGTAGTGAGCAGTTCTTC. It codes for CACSKEVAWRPGSEQFF.

This clonotype occurred a few times. The chain joins TRBV11-2 to TRBJ2-1, with D possibly matching TRBD2 (5 bases). The CDR3 consists of 17 residues. Germline CDR1 and CDR2: SGHAT and FQNNGV. V was clipped by 4 bases and J by 5 bases, with 21 bases between them. Written as DNA, the CDR3 is TGTGCCAGCAGCTCGCCCACCACTAGTCCCACACACAATGAGCAGTTCTTC. Translated: CASSSPTTSPTHNEQFF.